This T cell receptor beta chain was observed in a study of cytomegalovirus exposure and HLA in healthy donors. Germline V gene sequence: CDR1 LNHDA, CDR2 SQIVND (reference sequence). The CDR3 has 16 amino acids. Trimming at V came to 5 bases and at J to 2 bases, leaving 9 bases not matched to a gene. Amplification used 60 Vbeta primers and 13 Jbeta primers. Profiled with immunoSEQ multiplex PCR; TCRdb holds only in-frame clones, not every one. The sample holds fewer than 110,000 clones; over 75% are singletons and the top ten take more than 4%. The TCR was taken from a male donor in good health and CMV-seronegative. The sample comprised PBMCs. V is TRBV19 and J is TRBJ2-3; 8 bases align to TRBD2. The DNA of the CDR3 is TGTGCCAGTAGTCTCAGCGGGAGAGCGACCACAGATACGCAGTATTTT. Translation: CASSLSGRATTDTQYF.